Below, 7 T cell receptor beta chains from the same sample are listed, as sequenced in a study of blood T cell repertoires in COVID-19. Sequencing used immunoSEQ multiplex PCR; TCRdb keeps in-frame clones, though not all of them. Among 100,000 to 120,000 clones listed, around 85% were seen once. The sequenced sample consisted of peripheral blood. The origin of the receptors is a human donor in a cohort sampled during active COVID-19.

The J gene is TRBJ2-2, the V gene TRBV18; TRBD1 aligns across 7 bases. Germline-derived CDR1 and CDR2 are KGHSH and LQKENI. J was trimmed by 2 bases and V by 4 bases; bases with no gene match: 4. The CDR3 covers 15 residues. The CDR3 DNA follows: TGTGCCAGCTCACGCGGACAGGCTAACACCGGGGAGCTGTTTTTT. Amino acid sequence: CASSRGQANTGELFF.

This clone showed up just a few times. The chain uses TRBV6-1 and TRBJ1-1; no definite D call. CDR1 is MNHNS and CDR2 is SASEGT in the germline V gene. This CDR3 spans 13 amino acids. Trimming took 0 bases from V and 8 from J, leaving 10 bases between them. This CDR3 reads CASSEAEQKEAFF. Written as DNA, the CDR3 is TGTGCCAGCAGTGAAGCCGAACAGAAAGAAGCTTTCTTT.

The chain combines TRBV18 with TRBJ1-2; 9 bases are a match to TRBD1. The trim removed 0 bases at V and 4 bases at J, leaving 3 bases unmatched. This CDR3 spans 15 amino acids. Germline V CDR1 and CDR2: KGHSH, LQKENI. The DNA of the CDR3 is TGTGCCAGCTCACCACCGGGACAGGGATCCTATGGCTACACCTTC. Translated: CASSPPGQGSYGYTF.

The V gene is TRBV28, the J gene TRBJ1-5, with TRBD1 identical over 8 bases. The germline V gene has CDR1 MDHEN and CDR2 SYDVKM. V lost 6 bases, J lost 0 bases, and 10 bases stayed unmatched. The CDR3 has 17 residues. CDR3: CASRGQDGSFSNQPQHF. The CDR3, as DNA: TGTGCCAGCAGGGGACAGGATGGCAGCTTTAGCAATCAGCCCCAGCATTTT.

The rearrangement uses TRBV27 and TRBJ2-3; the match to TRBD2 covers 9 bases. Germline V lookup: CDR1 MNHEY, CDR2 SMNVEV (reference sequence). J lost 2 bases, V lost 2 bases, and 5 bases had no gene match. This CDR3 region has 16 residues. This CDR3 reads CASSLGGGGATDTQYF. The CDR3 nucleotides read TGTGCCAGCAGTTTAGGGGGCGGGGGGGCCACAGATACGCAGTATTTT.

The chain employs TRBV30 and TRBJ1-2; D is undetermined. This CDR3 spans 14 amino acids. The V end was cut by 1 base, the J end by 5 bases, with 14 bases between. Germline V gene sequence: CDR1 GTSNPN, CDR2 SVGIG (reference sequence). CDR3 protein: CAWSELAVGYGYTF. The CDR3, as DNA: TGTGCCTGGAGTGAGTTAGCCGTCGGATATGGCTACACCTTC.

This chain connects TRBV5-1 to TRBJ1-5, with TRBD1 matching over 9 bases. V lost 0 bases and J lost 5; bases outside the gene matches: 6. CDR1 is SGHRS, CDR2 YFSETQ, per germline. There are 16 residues in the CDR3. This CDR3 is CASSLGGQGPDQPQHF. The DNA for the CDR3 is TGCGCCAGCAGCTTGGGGGGACAGGGCCCCGATCAGCCCCAGCATTTT.